This entry concerns a single T cell receptor beta chain. No antigen is known for it. The data were obtained in a study of T cells after yellow fever vaccination. The wider study: Those fractions that held only low numbers of cells were prepared using the SMART-Seq v4 Ultra Low Input RNA kit. Study-wide results and limits: Abundant clonotypes from the bulk population could have been carried over as contaminants into FACS-sorted repertoires. Most clones from primary vaccination were detected again post-booster (almost 98% CD4, about 85% CD8).

UMIs were added to TCR cDNA along with a universal primer site when it was made by 5'RACE template switching. One entry per CDR3 protein, called by TCRdb with MiXCR from the 5' RACE reads. The data contain about 300,000 distinct CDR3 sequences, 6.8% of them singletons. The receptor was derived from a man between 18 and 35 years old who received the YFV17D yellow fever vaccine. This sample comprised PBMCs, obtained about 41 days after the first yellow fever vaccination.

The CDR3 region has the DNA TGTGCCAGCAGCCCGACCCATTCACCCCTCCACTTT. Residues: CASSPTHSPLHF. The chain couples TRBV7-2 to TRBJ1-6; the D is unclear. The CDR3 contains 12 residues. Trimming left V 5 bases short and J 8 bases short, with 7 bases between. Germline V lookup: CDR1 SGHTA, CDR2 FQGNSA.